A selection of T cell receptor beta chains follows, all from one sample in a study of radiation and T cells in renal cell carcinoma. The protocol was immunoSEQ multiplex PCR, while the TCRdb copy is restricted to in-frame clones and leaves out a portion. The sample shows about 78,000 clones, roughly 87% of them seen only once. Specimen: blood, collected from a patient whose treatment included radiotherapy and nephrectomy. The receptors shown here come from a woman aged 70 to 79 with renal cell carcinoma. CDR3s include the opening cysteine and the closing phenylalanine or tryptophan. A D gene is named only where the DNA matches it firmly. Rows give clone size only sometimes, using once, few, many, or a class for an expanded clone.

TRBV6-1,TRBJ2-7,.,.,TGTGCCAGCTGTCGGTTACTTTGGTACGAGCAGTACTTC,CASCRLLWYEQYF
TRBV7-9,TRBJ2-7,.,.,TGTGCCAGCAGCTTTGACGGGGGCTACGAGCAGTACTTC,CASSFDGGYEQYF
TRBV5-1,TRBJ1-3,.,.,TGCGCCAGCAGCTCGGACGGAGGCACCATATATTTT,CASSSDGGTIYF
TRBV6-4,TRBJ2-3,.,.,TGTGCCAGCAGTGACTCGGACTGGGCAGATACGCAGTATTTT,CASSDSDWADTQYF
TRBV4-3,TRBJ1-3,.,.,TGCGCCAGCAGCCAAGAATTAGGGAGGGGAAACACTATATATTTT,CASSQELGRGNTIYF
TRBV9,TRBJ1-4,.,.,TGTGCCAGCAGCCCTGGGGGCCACCGCCGAAGGGCCGGTGATGAAAAACTGTTTTTT,CASSPGGHRRRAGDEKLFF
TRBV11-3,TRBJ2-7,.,.,TGTGCCAGCAGCGCACAGGGTAGTCCCCACGAGCAGTACTTC,CASSAQGSPHEQYF
TRBV27,TRBJ2-1,.,.,TGTGCCAGCAGTTTAAGACGACAAATGAGCTCCTACAATGAGCAGTTCTTC,CASSLRRQMSSYNEQFF
TRBV6-1,TRBJ2-7,.,TRBD1,TGTGCCAGCAGTACAGGGGCCTACGAGCAGTACTTC,CASSTGAYEQYF
TRBV7-7,TRBJ2-2,.,.,TGTGCTAGCAGCTTAAGTCCTGGCACCGGGGAGCTGTTTTTT,CASSLSPGTGELFF
TRBV6-1,TRBJ2-3,.,TRBD2,TGTGCCAGCTCCTTCACTAGCGGGGGGGCGGATACGCAGTATTTT,CASSFTSGGADTQYF
TRBV30,TRBJ2-5,.,.,TGTGCCTGGAGTGTAAAGGGGGGAGAGACCCAGTACTTC,CAWSVKGGETQYF
TRBV5-4,TRBJ2-5,once,.,TGTGCCAGCAGCTACATCGGCCGGGAAGAGACCCAGTACTTC,CASSYIGREETQYF
TRBV6-6,TRBJ1-5,few,.,TGTGCCAGCAGTTACTCGATTTCAGGGAATCAGCCCCAGCATTTT,CASSYSISGNQPQHF
TRBV28,TRBJ1-2,.,TRBD1,TGTGCCAGCAGCCTACAACAGGGGGCGAACTATGGCTACACCTTC,CASSLQQGANYGYTF
TRBV19,TRBJ2-3,.,.,TGTGCCAGTTCCTACTATGATACGCAGTATTTT,CASSYYDTQYF
TRBV5-4,TRBJ2-2,.,TRBD1,TGTGCCAGCAGCCCGGCCGGGACAGGGACGATCACCGGGGAGCTGTTTTTT,CASSPAGTGTITGELFF
TRBV4-2,TRBJ2-2,.,TRBD2,TGTGCCAGCAGCCAAGATTCTAGCGGGGGTCTAGGGGAGCTGTTTTTT,CASSQDSSGGLGELFF
TRBV5-4,TRBJ1-2,once,.,TGTGCCAGCAGCTTGGGCAGCTTCTATGGCTACACCTTC,CASSLGSFYGYTF
TRBV5-1,TRBJ1-1,.,TRBD1,TGCGCCAGCAGCTTGGGGACAGGGGCGAAAACTGAAGCTTTCTTT,CASSLGTGAKTEAFF
TRBV5-6,TRBJ1-4,.,TRBD1,TGTGCCAGCAGCTTGTACAGGGGGCGGAATGAAAAACTGTTTTTT,CASSLYRGRNEKLFF
TRBV7-9,TRBJ2-2,once,.,TGTGCCAGCAGCTTGGCCGGGACACCTAACACCGGGGAGCTGTTTTTT,CASSLAGTPNTGELFF
TRBV19,TRBJ2-2,.,TRBD1,TGTGCCACCCGACAGGGGGCGAACACCGGGGAGCTGTTTTTT,CATRQGANTGELFF
TRBV27,TRBJ2-7,once,TRBD1,TGTGCCAGCAGTTCTTTGCGGACAGGGTCGGGGGAGCAGTACTTC,CASSSLRTGSGEQYF
TRBV6-5,TRBJ1-6,.,.,TGTGCCAGCAAGACGGGAATCGACCCAAATTCACCCCTCCACTTT,CASKTGIDPNSPLHF
TRBV28,TRBJ1-2,.,TRBD1,TGTGCCAGCAGCGATCAGGGGGCTGGCTACACCTTC,CASSDQGAGYTF
TRBV19,TRBJ1-1,.,TRBD1,TGTGCCAGTAGTATATCCCGGACAGGGATAAGCACTGAAGCTTTCTTT,CASSISRTGISTEAFF
TRBV4-1,TRBJ1-1,.,.,TGCGCCAGCAGCCAAGTTATTTTTCGGCGGAGAAACACTGAAGCTTTCTTT,CASSQVIFRRRNTEAFF
TRBV5-1,TRBJ1-4,.,TRBD1,TGCGCCAGCAGCTTACAGGGGACTAATGAAAAACTGTTTTTT,CASSLQGTNEKLFF
TRBV4-3,TRBJ2-3,.,TRBD2,TGCGCCAGCAGCCAAGATTGGAGCGGGGGGTCCTCTAGCACAGATACGCAGTATTTT,CASSQDWSGGSSSTDTQYF
TRBV19,TRBJ1-5,.,.,TGTGCCAGTAGTACCACCAGGGCCGGTCAGCCCCAGCATTTT,CASSTTRAGQPQHF
TRBV6-5,TRBJ2-7,.,.,TGTGCCAGCAGTTACTCGACACCCTACGAGCAGTACTTC,CASSYSTPYEQYF